This is a list of T cell receptor beta chains from one sample in a study of T cell responses to AZD1222 COVID-19 vaccine. Using immunoSEQ multiplex PCR, the repertoire was profiled, and TCRdb retains in-frame clones only, with some absent. The sample lists about 120,000 clones, about 90% seen once, with 1.6% in the top ten. Sequences were derived from peripheral blood, sampled 28 days after the second AZD1222 dose. The receptors come from an adult who received the AZD1222 COVID-19 vaccine. The CDR3 runs from the conserved cysteine through the conserved F or W. A D gene is named only where the DNA matches it firmly. Some rows have no size entry. The others give once, few or many, or a class for an expanded clone.

V	size	D	J	CDR3	DNA
TRBV2	.	.	TRBJ1-6	CASRTLLGPSSYNSPLHF	TGTGCCAGCAGGACCCTCCTGGGGCCCAGCTCCTATAATTCACCCCTCCACTTT
TRBV3-1/TRBV3-2	.	.	TRBJ2-7	CASSLGRGHEQYF	TGTGCCAGCAGCCTCGGCCGGGGCCACGAGCAGTACTTC
TRBV3-1/TRBV3-2	.	TRBD2	TRBJ2-7	CASSPSTSGTRYEQYF	TGTGCCAGCAGCCCGTCAACTAGCGGGACAAGGTACGAGCAGTACTTC
TRBV7-3	.	.	TRBJ1-1	CASSSGHTNTEAFF	TGTGCCAGCAGCTCCGGACACACGAACACTGAAGCTTTCTTT
TRBV25-1	once	.	TRBJ1-4	CASSEWQINEKLFF	TGTGCCAGCAGTGAATGGCAGATTAATGAAAAACTGTTTTTT
TRBV28	.	.	TRBJ1-5	CASSLSRGTSNQPQHF	TGTGCCAGCAGTTTATCCCGTGGGACAAGCAATCAGCCCCAGCATTTT
TRBV21-1	.	.	TRBJ1-5	CASPHKGGVSNQPQHF	TGTGCCAGCCCCCACAAGGGGGGGGTGTCCAATCAGCCCCAGCATTTT
TRBV29-1	.	TRBD1	TRBJ2-1	CSVEAWTGNNEQFF	TGCAGCGTTGAAGCGTGGACAGGAAACAATGAGCAGTTCTTC
TRBV6-6	.	.	TRBJ1-6	CASSPQGAPLHF	TGTGCCAGCAGCCCACAGGGAGCACCCCTCCACTTT
TRBV5-1	.	TRBD1	TRBJ1-2	CASSFGTGDVYGYTF	TGCGCCAGCAGCTTCGGGACAGGGGATGTCTATGGCTACACCTTC
TRBV6-2/TRBV6-3	.	.	TRBJ2-7	CASSYLLSAYEQYF	TGTGCCAGCAGTTACCTCCTTTCGGCCTACGAGCAGTACTTC
TRBV15	.	.	TRBJ1-2	CATGTYGRNYGYTF	TGTGCCACCGGGACGTATGGACGTAACTATGGCTACACCTTC
TRBV5-1	.	.	TRBJ1-1	CASSPGVGRNTEAFF	TGCGCCAGCAGTCCAGGGGTGGGTAGAAACACTGAAGCTTTCTTT
TRBV7-9	.	.	TRBJ1-1	CASNLEVPYTEAFF	TGTGCCAGCAACCTAGAAGTTCCTTACACTGAAGCTTTCTTT
TRBV10-1	.	.	TRBJ1-5	CASSLRSPMGDQPQHF	TGCGCCAGCAGCCTGAGGTCGCCTATGGGCGATCAGCCCCAGCATTTT
TRBV20-1	once	TRBD2	TRBJ2-7	CSASPISTSGRANEQYF	TGCAGTGCTAGTCCCATATCAACTAGCGGGAGAGCAAACGAGCAGTACTTC
TRBV9	.	TRBD2	TRBJ2-3	CASSDGTSGTDTQYF	TGTGCCAGCAGCGATGGGACTAGCGGCACAGATACGCAGTATTTT
TRBV19	.	TRBD2	TRBJ2-3	CASSTSGFYTDTQYF	TGTGCCAGTAGCACTAGCGGTTTTTACACAGATACGCAGTATTTT